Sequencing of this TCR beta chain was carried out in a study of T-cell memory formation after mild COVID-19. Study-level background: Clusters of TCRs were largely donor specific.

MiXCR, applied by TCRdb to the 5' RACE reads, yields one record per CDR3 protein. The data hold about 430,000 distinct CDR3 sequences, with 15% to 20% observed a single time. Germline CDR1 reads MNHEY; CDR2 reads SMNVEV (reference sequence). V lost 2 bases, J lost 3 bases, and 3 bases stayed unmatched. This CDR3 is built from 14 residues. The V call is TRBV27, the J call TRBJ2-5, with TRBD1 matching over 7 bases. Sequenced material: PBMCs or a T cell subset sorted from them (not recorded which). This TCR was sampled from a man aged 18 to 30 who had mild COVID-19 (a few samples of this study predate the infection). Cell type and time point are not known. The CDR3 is CASSLQGQEETQYF. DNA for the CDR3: TGTGCCAGCAGTTTACAAGGACAGGAAGAGACCCAGTACTTC.